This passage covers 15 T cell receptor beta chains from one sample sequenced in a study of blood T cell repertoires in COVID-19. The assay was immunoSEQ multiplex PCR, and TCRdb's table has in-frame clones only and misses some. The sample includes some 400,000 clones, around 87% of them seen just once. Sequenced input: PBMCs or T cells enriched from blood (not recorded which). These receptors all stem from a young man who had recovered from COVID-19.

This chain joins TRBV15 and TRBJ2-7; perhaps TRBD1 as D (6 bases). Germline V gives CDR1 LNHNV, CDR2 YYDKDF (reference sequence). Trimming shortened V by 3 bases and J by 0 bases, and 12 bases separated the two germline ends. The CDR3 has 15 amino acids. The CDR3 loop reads CATSSRIGGSYEQYF. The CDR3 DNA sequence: TGTGCCACCAGCAGCCGTATAGGGGGCTCCTACGAGCAGTACTTC.

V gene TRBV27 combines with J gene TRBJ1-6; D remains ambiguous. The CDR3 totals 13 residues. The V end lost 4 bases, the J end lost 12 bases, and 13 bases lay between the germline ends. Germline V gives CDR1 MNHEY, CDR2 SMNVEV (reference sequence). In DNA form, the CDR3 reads TGTGCCAGCAGTTGGCGTTCTCCGGGACCCCTCCACTTT. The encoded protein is CASSWRSPGPLHF.

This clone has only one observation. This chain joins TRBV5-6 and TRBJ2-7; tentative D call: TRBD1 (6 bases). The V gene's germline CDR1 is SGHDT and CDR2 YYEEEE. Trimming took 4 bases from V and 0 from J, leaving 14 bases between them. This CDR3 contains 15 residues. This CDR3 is CASSLGRGGSYEQYF. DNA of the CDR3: TGTGCCAGCAGCCTAGGGAGAGGGGGCTCCTACGAGCAGTACTTC.

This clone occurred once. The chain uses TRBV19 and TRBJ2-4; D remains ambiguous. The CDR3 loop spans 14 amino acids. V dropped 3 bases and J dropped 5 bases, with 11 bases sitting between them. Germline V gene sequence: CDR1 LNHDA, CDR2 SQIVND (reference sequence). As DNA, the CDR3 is TGTGCCAGTAGTATTCGGGTACTTCAAAACATTCAGTACTTC. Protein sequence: CASSIRVLQNIQYF.

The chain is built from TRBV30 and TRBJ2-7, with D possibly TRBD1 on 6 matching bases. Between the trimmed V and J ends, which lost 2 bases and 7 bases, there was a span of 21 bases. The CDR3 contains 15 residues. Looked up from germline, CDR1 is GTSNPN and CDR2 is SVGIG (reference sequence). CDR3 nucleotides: TGTGCCTGGAGTCCCCAGGGGTTCCCGGTGGGGGAGCAGTACTTC. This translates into CAWSPQGFPVGEQYF.

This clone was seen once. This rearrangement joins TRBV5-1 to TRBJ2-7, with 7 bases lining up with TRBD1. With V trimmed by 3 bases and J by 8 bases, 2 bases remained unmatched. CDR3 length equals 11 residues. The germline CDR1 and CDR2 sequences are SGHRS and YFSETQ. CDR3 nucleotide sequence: TGCGCCAGCAGCTCACAGGGGAAGCAGTACTTC. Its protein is CASSSQGKQYF.

CDR3 region: CAWSTGQGKQPQHF. The CDR3 bases are TGTGCCTGGAGTACTGGACAGGGAAAACAGCCCCAGCATTTT. This chain joins TRBV30 and TRBJ1-5; 8 positions match TRBD1. The CDR3 runs 14 residues. The germline V gene encodes CDR1 GTSNPN and CDR2 SVGIG (reference sequence). V shed 2 bases, J shed 7 bases, and the junction held 7 bases outside the gene matches. Supplemented by reference TRBV30 and TRBJ1-5, the full variable domain reads SQTIHQWPATLVQPVGSPLSLECTVEGTSNPNLYWYRQAAGRGLQLLFYSVGIGQISSEVPQNLSASRPQDRQFILSSKKLLLSDSGFYLCAWSTGQGKQPQHFGDGTRLSIL.

This chain's CDR3 is CASSLLGDTEAFF. The CDR3 nucleotides are TGTGCCAGCAGCTTACTAGGGGACACTGAAGCTTTCTTT. The rearrangement joins TRBV7-9 to TRBJ1-1; D is perhaps TRBD1 (5 bases). Trimming cost V 2 bases and J 3 bases, with 7 bases left between them. The V gene's germline CDR1 is SEHNR and CDR2 FQNEAQ (reference sequence). The CDR3 contains 13 residues. The variable domain in full, completed from reference TRBV7-9 and TRBJ1-1, reads DTGVSQNPRHKITKRGQNVTFRCDPISEHNRLYWYRQTLGQGPEFLTYFQNEAQLEKSRLLSDRFSAERPKGSFSTLEIQRTEQGDSAMYLCASSLLGDTEAFFGQGTRLTVV.

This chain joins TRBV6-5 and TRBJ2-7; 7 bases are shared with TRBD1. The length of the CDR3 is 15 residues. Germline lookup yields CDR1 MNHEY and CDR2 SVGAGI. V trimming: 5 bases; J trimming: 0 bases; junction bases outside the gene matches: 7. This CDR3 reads CASSPGQTSSYEQYF. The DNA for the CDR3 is TGTGCCAGCAGTCCGGGACAGACAAGCTCCTACGAGCAGTACTTC.

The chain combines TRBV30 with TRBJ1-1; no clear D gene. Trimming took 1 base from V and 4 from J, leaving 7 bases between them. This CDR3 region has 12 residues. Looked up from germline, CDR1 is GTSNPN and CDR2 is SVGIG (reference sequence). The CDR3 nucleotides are TGTGCCTGGAGTGGCGGGGTCACTGAAGCTTTCTTT. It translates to CAWSGGVTEAFF.

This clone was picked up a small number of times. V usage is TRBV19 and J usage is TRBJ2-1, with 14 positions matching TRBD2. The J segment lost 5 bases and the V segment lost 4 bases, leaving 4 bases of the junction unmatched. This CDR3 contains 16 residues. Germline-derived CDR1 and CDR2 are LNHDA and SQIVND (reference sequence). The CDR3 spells CASSRGLAGGHNEQFF. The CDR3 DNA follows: TGTGCCAGTAGTAGAGGACTAGCGGGGGGCCACAATGAGCAGTTCTTC.

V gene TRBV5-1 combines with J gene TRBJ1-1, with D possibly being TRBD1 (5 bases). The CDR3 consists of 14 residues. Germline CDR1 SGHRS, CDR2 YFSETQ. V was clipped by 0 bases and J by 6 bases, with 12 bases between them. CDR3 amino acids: CASSLARGSAEAFF. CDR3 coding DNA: TGCGCCAGCAGCTTGGCCCGGGGGTCGGCTGAAGCTTTCTTT. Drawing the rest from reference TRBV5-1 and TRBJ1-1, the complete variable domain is KAGVTQTPRYLIKTRGQQVTLSCSPISGHRSVSWYQQTPGQGLQFLFEYFSETQRNKGNFPGRFSGRQFSNSRSEMNVSTLELGDSALYLCASSLARGSAEAFFGQGTRLTVV.

The CDR3 DNA reads TGTGCCAGTAGTCTCGGGGGGGGCGTGGAAAACATTCAGTACTTC. Its protein product is CASSLGGGVENIQYF. The chain recombines TRBV19 with TRBJ2-4, with 8 bases fitting TRBD2. Germline V gene lookup returns CDR1 LNHDA and CDR2 SQIVND (reference sequence). This CDR3 region has 15 residues. J lost 5 bases, V lost 5 bases, and 8 bases had no gene match.

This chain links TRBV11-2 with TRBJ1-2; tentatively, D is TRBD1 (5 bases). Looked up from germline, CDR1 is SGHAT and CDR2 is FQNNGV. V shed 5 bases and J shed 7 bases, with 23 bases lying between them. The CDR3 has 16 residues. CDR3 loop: CASSRLTSPGGGGYTF. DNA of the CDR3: TGTGCCAGCAGCCGTCTCACATCACCTGGGGGAGGTGGCTACACCTTC.

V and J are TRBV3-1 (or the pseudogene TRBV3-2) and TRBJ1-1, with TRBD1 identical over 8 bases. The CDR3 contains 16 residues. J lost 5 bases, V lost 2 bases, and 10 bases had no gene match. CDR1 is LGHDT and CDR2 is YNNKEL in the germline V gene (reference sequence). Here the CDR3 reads CASSQRWQGARTEAFF. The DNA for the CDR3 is TGTGCCAGCAGCCAAAGATGGCAGGGGGCTAGGACTGAAGCTTTCTTT.